The 12 T cell receptor beta chains reported below all come from one sample, sequenced in a study of PD-1 blockade in mismatch repair-deficient tumors. Using immunoSEQ multiplex PCR, the repertoire was profiled, and TCRdb retains in-frame clones only, with some absent. The repertoire holds under 150,000 clones, around nine tenths seen once, with over 9.5% in the top ten. This specimen consisted of peripheral blood, obtained approximately 70 weeks after starting pembrolizumab. These receptors came from an adult with mismatch repair-deficient cancer.

The chain is built from TRBV5-1 and TRBJ2-6; either TRBD1 or TRBD2 may supply D (6 bases each). The CDR3 is 17 residues long. Germline CDR1 reads SGHRS; CDR2 reads YFSETQ. Trimming removed 4 bases from V and 4 bases from J, with 18 bases in between. For the CDR3, the DNA is TGCGCCAGCAGCAGGGGGATCCAGGGACTCGGGGCCAACGTCCTGACTTTC. Protein: CASSRGIQGLGANVLTF.

The chain is built from TRBV30 and TRBJ1-2; D is possibly TRBD1 (6 bases). The CDR3 length is 14 residues. Germline CDR1 is GTSNPN and CDR2 is SVGIG (reference sequence). Between the trimmed V and J ends, which lost 4 bases and 8 bases, there was a span of 20 bases. CDR3 amino acids: CAWMGGRGVGGYTF. In DNA, the CDR3 is TGTGCCTGGATGGGTGGCAGGGGAGTTGGAGGCTACACCTTC.

The gene calls are TRBV27 and TRBJ1-6, with D unclear. The germline CDR1 and CDR2 sequences are MNHEY and SMNVEV (reference sequence). The CDR3 is made up of 11 amino acids. V was trimmed by 6 bases and J by 7 bases, leaving 4 bases between them. The CDR3 DNA reads as TGTGCCAGCAGCCTGAATTCACCCCTCCACTTT. Residues: CASSLNSPLHF.

V and J are TRBV13 and TRBJ2-3; maybe TRBD2 (6 bases). This CDR3 comprises 15 residues. The germline V gene encodes CDR1 PRHDT and CDR2 FYEKMQ (reference sequence). V lost 5 bases and J lost 1, with 13 bases in between. The CDR3 loop reads CASSRRGLGTDTQYF. In DNA form, the CDR3 reads TGTGCCAGCAGCCGGAGGGGACTGGGCACAGATACGCAGTATTTT.

V usage is TRBV7-9 and J usage is TRBJ2-1, with 9 bases that match TRBD2. The trim removed 4 bases at V and 2 bases at J, leaving 6 bases unmatched. Germline V gives CDR1 SEHNR, CDR2 FQNEAQ (reference sequence). The CDR3 has 16 amino acids. The DNA of the CDR3 is TGTGCCAGCAGCTCCCTAGCGGGATCAACCTACAATGAGCAGTTCTTC. This translates into CASSSLAGSTYNEQFF.

V usage is TRBV7-8 and J usage is TRBJ2-3; D perhaps matches TRBD1 (5 bases). Germline lookup yields CDR1 SGHVS and CDR2 FQNEAQ. Trimming stripped 5 bases from V and 4 bases from J, with 19 bases between. The CDR3 length is 16 residues. The CDR3 region is CASSPTRYLGPDTQYF. CDR3 DNA: TGTGCCAGCAGCCCAACTCGGTATCTGGGGCCAGATACGCAGTATTTT.

The V call is TRBV7-8, the J call TRBJ2-1; 11 positions agree with TRBD2. V was pared by 1 base and J by 0 bases, with 8 bases of the junction left unmatched. CDR3 length: 19 amino acids. The germline V gene has CDR1 SGHVS and CDR2 FQNEAQ. CDR3 amino acids: CASSLELAGVSSSYNEQFF. In DNA, the CDR3 is TGTGCCAGCAGCTTAGAACTAGCGGGGGTCTCCAGCTCCTACAATGAGCAGTTCTTC.

The chain's CDR3 is CASSLSRGLRGPYNEQFF. CDR3 DNA sequence: TGTGCCAGCAGCTTATCGAGGGGGCTGCGAGGGCCCTACAATGAGCAGTTCTTC. V is TRBV7-8 and J is TRBJ2-1, with 7 bases identical to TRBD1. J was trimmed by 2 bases and V by 2 bases; bases with no gene match: 12. The CDR3 runs to 18 residues. Germline V gene sequence: CDR1 SGHVS, CDR2 FQNEAQ.

This clone was counted a single time. CDR3 amino acids: CAISESGSSWHEQYF. CDR3 in DNA: TGTGCCATCAGTGAGTCGGGGTCATCTTGGCACGAGCAGTACTTC. This sequence joins TRBV10-3 and TRBJ2-7; no clear D gene. This CDR3 has 15 amino acids. Germline V CDR1 and CDR2: ENHRY, SYGVKD. Between the trimmed V and J ends, which lost 0 bases and 5 bases, there was a span of 14 bases.

The rearrangement joins TRBV7-2 to TRBJ2-3; 13 nucleotides align to TRBD2. The germline V gene encodes CDR1 SGHTA and CDR2 FQGNSA. The CDR3 is made up of 18 amino acids. The ends lost 5 bases at V and 2 bases at J; junction bases unmatched: 10. This CDR3 reads CASSPRTSGRLVTDTQYF. DNA of the CDR3: TGTGCCAGCAGCCCACGGACTAGCGGGAGATTAGTCACAGATACGCAGTATTTT.

The rearrangement uses TRBV27 and TRBJ2-1; 9 nucleotides agree with TRBD1. Per germline, CDR1 MNHEY and CDR2 SMNVEV (reference sequence). The CDR3 extends over 16 amino acids. The V gene end was trimmed by 5 bases and the J gene end by 1 base; junction bases not matched to a gene: 6. Written as DNA, the CDR3 is TGTGCCAGCAGTCCCCGGACAGGGGTTTCCTACAATGAGCAGTTCTTC. It translates to CASSPRTGVSYNEQFF.

This chain joins TRBV27 and TRBJ2-7, with TRBD1 as a possible D gene (6 bases). V was trimmed by 2 bases and J by 2 bases, leaving 10 bases between them. There are 14 residues in the CDR3. The germline V gene has CDR1 MNHEY and CDR2 SMNVEV (reference sequence). The CDR3 loop reads CASSLGRGPYEQYF. Here the CDR3 DNA reads TGTGCCAGCAGTTTAGGCAGGGGTCCCTACGAGCAGTACTTC.